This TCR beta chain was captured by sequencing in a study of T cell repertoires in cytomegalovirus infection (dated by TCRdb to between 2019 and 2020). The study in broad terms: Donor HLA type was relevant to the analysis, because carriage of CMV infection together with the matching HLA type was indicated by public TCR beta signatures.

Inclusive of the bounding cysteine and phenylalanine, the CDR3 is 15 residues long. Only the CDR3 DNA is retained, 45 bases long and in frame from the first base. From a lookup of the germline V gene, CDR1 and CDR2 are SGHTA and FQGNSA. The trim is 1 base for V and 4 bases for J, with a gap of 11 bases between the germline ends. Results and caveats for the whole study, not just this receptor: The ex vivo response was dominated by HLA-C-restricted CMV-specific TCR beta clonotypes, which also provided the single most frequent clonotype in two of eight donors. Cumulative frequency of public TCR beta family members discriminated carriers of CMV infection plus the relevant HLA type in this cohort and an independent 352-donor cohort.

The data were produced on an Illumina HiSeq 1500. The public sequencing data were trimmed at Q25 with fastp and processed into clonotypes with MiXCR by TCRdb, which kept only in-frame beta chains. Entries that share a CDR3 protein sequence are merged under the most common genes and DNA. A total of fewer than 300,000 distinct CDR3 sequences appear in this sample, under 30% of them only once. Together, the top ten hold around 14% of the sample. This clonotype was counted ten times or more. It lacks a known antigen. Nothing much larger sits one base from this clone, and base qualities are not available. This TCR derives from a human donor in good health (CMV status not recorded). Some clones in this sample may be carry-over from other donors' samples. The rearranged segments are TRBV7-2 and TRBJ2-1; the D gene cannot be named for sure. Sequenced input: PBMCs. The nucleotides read TGTGCCAGCAGCTTAGTTAGAGGCGCGTACAATGAGCAGTTCTTC. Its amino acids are CASSLVRGAYNEQFF.